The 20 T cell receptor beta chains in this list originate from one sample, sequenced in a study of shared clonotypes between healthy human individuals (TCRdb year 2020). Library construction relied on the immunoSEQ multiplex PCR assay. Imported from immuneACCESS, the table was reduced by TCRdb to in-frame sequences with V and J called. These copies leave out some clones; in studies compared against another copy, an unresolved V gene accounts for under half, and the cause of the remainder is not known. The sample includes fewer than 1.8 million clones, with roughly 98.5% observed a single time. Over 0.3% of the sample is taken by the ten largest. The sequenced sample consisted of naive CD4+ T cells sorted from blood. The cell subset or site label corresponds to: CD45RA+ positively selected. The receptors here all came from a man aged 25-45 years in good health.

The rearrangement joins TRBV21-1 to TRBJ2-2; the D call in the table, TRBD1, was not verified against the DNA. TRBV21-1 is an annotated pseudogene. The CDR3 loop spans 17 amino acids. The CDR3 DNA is TGTGCCAGCAGCGGGAAAGAGACAGGGACGGCCACCGGGGAGCTGTTTTTT. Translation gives CASSGKETGTATGELFF.

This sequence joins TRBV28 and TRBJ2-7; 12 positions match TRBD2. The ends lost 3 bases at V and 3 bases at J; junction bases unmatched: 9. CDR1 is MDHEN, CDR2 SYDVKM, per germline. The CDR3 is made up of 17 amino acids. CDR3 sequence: CASSFTLAGGHVYEQYF. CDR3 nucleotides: TGTGCCAGCAGTTTTACTCTAGCGGGAGGGCACGTCTACGAGCAGTACTTC.

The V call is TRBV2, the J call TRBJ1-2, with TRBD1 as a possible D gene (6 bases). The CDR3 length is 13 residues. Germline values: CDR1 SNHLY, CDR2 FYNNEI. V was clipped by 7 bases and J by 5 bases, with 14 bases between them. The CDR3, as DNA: TGTGCCAGCATCCCGGGACATCAGTATGGCTACACCTTC. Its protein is CASIPGHQYGYTF.

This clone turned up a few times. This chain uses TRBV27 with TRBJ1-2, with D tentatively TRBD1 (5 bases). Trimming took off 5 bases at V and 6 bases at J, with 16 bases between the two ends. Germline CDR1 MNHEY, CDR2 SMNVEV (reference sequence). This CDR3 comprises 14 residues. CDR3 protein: CASSGIRVADGYTF. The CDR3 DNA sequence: TGTGCCAGCAGTGGAATCAGGGTGGCCGATGGCTACACCTTC.

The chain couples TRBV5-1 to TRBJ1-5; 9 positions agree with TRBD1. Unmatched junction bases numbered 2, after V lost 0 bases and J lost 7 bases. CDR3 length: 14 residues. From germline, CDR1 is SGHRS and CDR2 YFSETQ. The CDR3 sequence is CASSLDGQGQPQHF. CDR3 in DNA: TGCGCCAGCAGCTTGGACGGACAGGGGCAGCCCCAGCATTTT.

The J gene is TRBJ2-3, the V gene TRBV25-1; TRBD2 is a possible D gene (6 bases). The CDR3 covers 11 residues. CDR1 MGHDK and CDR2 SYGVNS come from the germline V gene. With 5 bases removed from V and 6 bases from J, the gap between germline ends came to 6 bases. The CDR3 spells CASSLADTQYF. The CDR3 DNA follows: TGTGCCAGCAGTCTAGCGGATACGCAGTATTTT.

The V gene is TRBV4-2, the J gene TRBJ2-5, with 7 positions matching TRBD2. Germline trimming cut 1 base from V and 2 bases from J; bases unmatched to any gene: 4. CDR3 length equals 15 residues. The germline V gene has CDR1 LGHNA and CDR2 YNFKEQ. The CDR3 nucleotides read TGTGCCAGCAGCCAAGTGGCGGGAGCGCAAGAGACCCAGTACTTC. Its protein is CASSQVAGAQETQYF.

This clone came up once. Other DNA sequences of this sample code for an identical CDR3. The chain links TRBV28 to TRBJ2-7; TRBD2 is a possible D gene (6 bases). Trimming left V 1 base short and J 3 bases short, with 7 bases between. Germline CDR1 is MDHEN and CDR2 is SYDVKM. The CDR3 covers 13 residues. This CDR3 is CASSLSGGYEQYF. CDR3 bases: TGTGCCAGCAGTTTATCCGGGGGCTACGAGCAGTACTTC.

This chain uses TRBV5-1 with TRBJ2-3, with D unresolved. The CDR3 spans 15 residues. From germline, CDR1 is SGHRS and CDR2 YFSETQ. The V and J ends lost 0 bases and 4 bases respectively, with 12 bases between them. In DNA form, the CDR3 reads TGCGCCAGCAGCTTGGCCTGGGTGTGGTCAGATACGCAGTATTTT. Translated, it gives CASSLAWVWSDTQYF.

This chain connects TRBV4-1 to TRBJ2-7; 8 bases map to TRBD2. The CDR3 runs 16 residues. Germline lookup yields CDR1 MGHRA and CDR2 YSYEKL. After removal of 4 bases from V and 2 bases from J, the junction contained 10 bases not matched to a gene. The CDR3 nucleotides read TGCGCCAGCAGCCCTTACACAGCGGGAGCCCCCTACGAGCAGTACTTC. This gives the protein CASSPYTAGAPYEQYF.

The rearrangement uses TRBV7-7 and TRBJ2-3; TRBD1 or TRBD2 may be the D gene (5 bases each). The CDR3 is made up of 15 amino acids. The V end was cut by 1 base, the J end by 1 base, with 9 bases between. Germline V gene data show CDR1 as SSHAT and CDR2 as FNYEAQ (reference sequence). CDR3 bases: TGTGCCAGCAGCTTAGGCTCGGGGCGCACAGATACGCAGTATTTT. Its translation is CASSLGSGRTDTQYF.

In nucleotides, the CDR3 is TGTGCCAGCAGTGATTCCGGACTAGCGGGGGTGTCTTACAATGAGCAGTTCTTC. This codes for CASSDSGLAGVSYNEQFF. The chain couples TRBV6-1 to TRBJ2-1; 13 nucleotides align to TRBD2. CDR3 length equals 18 residues. With V trimmed by 3 bases and J by 4 bases, 9 bases remained unmatched. Germline V gene lookup returns CDR1 MNHNS and CDR2 SASEGT.

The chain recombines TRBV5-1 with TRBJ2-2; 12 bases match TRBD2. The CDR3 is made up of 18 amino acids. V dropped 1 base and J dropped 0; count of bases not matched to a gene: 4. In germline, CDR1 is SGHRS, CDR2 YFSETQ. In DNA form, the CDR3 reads TGCGCCAGCAGCTTGAGGTCTAGCGGGAGGGCGAACACCGGGGAGCTGTTTTTT. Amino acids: CASSLRSSGRANTGELFF.

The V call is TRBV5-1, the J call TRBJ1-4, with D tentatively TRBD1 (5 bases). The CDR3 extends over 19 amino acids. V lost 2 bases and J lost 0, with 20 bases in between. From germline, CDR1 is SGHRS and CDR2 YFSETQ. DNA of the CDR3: TGCGCCAGCAGCTTTTCCCCCCGACTTCAGGGAACAACTAATGAAAAACTGTTTTTT. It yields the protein CASSFSPRLQGTTNEKLFF. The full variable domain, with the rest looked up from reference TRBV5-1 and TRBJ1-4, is KAGVTQTPRYLIKTRGQQVTLSCSPISGHRSVSWYQQTPGQGLQFLFEYFSETQRNKGNFPGRFSGRQFSNSRSEMNVSTLELGDSALYLCASSFSPRLQGTTNEKLFFGSGTQLSVL.

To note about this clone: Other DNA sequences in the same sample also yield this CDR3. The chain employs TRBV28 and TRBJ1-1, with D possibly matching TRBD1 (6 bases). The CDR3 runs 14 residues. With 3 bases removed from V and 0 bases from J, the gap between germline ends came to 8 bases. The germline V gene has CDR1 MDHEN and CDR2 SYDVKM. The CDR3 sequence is CASSFGGLNTEAFF. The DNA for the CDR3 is TGTGCCAGCAGTTTTGGGGGCTTGAACACTGAAGCTTTCTTT.

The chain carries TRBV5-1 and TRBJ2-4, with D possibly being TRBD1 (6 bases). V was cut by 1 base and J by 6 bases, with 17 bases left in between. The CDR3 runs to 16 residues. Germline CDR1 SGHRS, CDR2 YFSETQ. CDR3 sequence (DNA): TGCGCCAGCAGCTTGCCGCCAGGGGACGGAACAAACATTCAGTACTTC. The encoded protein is CASSLPPGDGTNIQYF.

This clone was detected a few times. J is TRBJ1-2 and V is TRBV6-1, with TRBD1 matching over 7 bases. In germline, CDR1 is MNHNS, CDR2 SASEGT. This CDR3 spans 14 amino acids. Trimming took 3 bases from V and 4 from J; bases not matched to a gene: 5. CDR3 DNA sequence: TGTGCCAGCAGTGACAGGGGGGTTGGCTATGGCTACACCTTC. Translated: CASSDRGVGYGYTF.

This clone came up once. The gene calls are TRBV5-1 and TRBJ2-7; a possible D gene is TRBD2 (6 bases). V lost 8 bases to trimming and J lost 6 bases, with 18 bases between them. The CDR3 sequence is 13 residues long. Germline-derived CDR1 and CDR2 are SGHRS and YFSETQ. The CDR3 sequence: CASNSAGTGEQYF. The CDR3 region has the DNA TGCGCCAGTAATTCTGCGGGAACTGGCGAGCAGTACTTC.

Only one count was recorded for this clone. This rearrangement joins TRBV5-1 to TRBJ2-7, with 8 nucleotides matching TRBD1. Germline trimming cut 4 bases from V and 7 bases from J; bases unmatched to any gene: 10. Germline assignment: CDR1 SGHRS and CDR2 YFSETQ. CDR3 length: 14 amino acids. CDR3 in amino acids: CASSPDRESGEQYF. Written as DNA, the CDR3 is TGCGCCAGCAGCCCGGACAGGGAATCGGGAGAGCAGTACTTC.

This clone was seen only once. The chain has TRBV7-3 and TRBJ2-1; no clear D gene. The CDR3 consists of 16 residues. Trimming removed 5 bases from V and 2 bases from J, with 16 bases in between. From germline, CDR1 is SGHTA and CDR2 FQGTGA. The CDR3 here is CASSPGPRETYNEQFF. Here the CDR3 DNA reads TGTGCCAGCAGCCCCGGGCCAAGGGAAACCTACAATGAGCAGTTCTTC.